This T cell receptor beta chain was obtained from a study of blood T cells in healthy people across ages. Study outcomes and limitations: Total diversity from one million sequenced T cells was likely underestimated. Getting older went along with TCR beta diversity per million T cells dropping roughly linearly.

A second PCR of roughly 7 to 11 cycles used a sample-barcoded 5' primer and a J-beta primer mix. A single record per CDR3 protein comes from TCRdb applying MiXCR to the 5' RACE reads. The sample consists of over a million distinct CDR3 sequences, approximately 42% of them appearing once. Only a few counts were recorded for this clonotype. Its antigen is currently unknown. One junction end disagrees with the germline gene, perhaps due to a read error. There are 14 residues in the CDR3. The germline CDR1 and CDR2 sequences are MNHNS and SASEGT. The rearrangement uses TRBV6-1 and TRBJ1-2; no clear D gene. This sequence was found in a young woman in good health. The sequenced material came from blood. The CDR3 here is CASSEATPRYGYTF. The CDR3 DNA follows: TGTGCCAGCAGTGAAGCGACCCCTAGATATGGCTACACTTTC.